Presented here are 10 T cell receptor beta chains from one specimen sequenced in a study of naive and memory T cell subsets. Ligated cDNA underwent four rounds of PCR with nested alpha and beta constant region primers and SP2. MiXCR was run by TCRdb on the 5' RACE reads, yielding one entry per CDR3 protein. This table holds about 32,000 distinct CDR3 sequences, over 15% found once. TCR cDNA received a 3' ligated oligonucleotide that carried a UMI. The origin of the receptors is a female donor in good health.

This clonotype was seen repeatedly, ten times or more. The V gene is TRBV29-1, the J gene TRBJ1-1, with a weak D call TRBD1 (6 bases). V dropped 6 bases and J dropped 5 bases, with 19 bases sitting between them. Germline CDR1 reads SQVTM; CDR2 reads ANQGSEA. The length of the CDR3 is 14 residues. CDR3 sequence (DNA): TGCAGCGTGAAGGGACAACGAACGGGAACTGAAGCTTTCTTT. Protein sequence: CSVKGQRTGTEAFF.

In nucleotides, the CDR3 is TGTGCCAGCAGCCTACCACGAAAACAAGCGGGGGGGCCCTACAATGAGCAGTTCTTC. Protein: CASSLPRKQAGGPYNEQFF. This chain uses TRBV7-3 with TRBJ2-1, with 10 bases that match TRBD2. The trim removed 5 bases at V and 2 bases at J, leaving 15 bases unmatched. Germline V CDR1 and CDR2: SGHTA, FQGTGA. The CDR3 is made up of 19 amino acids.

This clonotype was seen many times. V and J are TRBV11-2 and TRBJ2-3; weak D call: TRBD1 (6 bases). CDR1 SGHAT and CDR2 FQNNGV come from the germline V gene. This CDR3 comprises 18 residues. V lost 5 bases and J lost 0, with 21 bases in between. The CDR3 region is CASSTHLGTPRSTDTQYF. CDR3 in DNA: TGTGCCAGCAGCACACACCTCGGGACACCTAGAAGCACAGATACGCAGTATTTT.

This chain uses TRBV5-5 with TRBJ2-1; 9 positions match TRBD2. J lost 6 bases, V lost 0 bases, and 10 bases had no gene match. Germline V gene sequence: CDR1 SGHKS, CDR2 YYEKEE (reference sequence). The CDR3 sequence is 17 residues long. The CDR3 region is CASSLAAGGTFRNEQFF. CDR3 DNA sequence: TGTGCCAGCAGCTTGGCGGCGGGGGGGACCTTCCGCAATGAGCAGTTCTTC.

This clonotype came up a few times. The rearrangement uses TRBV12-5 and TRBJ2-7; TRBD1 agrees at 7 bases. Germline values: CDR1 LGHNT, CDR2 FRNRAP. With V trimmed by 6 bases and J by 2 bases, 4 bases remained unmatched. The CDR3 sequence is 13 residues long. CDR3 coding DNA: TGTGCTAGTGGCAAGGGACAGCCCTACGAGCAGTACTTC. Its protein product is CASGKGQPYEQYF.

The V and J genes are TRBV12-3 or TRBV12-4 and TRBJ2-1; 13 bases match TRBD2. CDR3 length: 15 residues. V trimming: 4 bases; J trimming: 10 bases; junction bases outside the gene matches: 7. The CDR3 region is CASSSGLAGAREQFF. In DNA, the CDR3 is TGTGCCAGCAGTTCAGGACTAGCGGGGGCGAGGGAGCAGTTCTTC.

V and J are TRBV6-4 and TRBJ1-6, with TRBD1 as a possible D gene (5 bases). This CDR3 contains 13 residues. V was clipped by 3 bases and J by 5 bases, with 5 bases between them. Germline values: CDR1 MRHNA, CDR2 SNTAGT. CDR3 nucleotides: TGTGCCAGCAGTGAACAGGATAATTCACCCCTCCACTTT. This encodes CASSEQDNSPLHF.

In its sample, this clonotype was seen a few times. The V call is TRBV29-1, the J call TRBJ2-1; D perhaps matches TRBD1 (6 bases). The CDR3 sequence is 17 residues long. CDR1 and CDR2 (germline): SQVTM, ANQGSEA. V was clipped by 4 bases and J by 0 bases, with 19 bases between them. Here the CDR3 DNA reads TGCAGCGTTGTGGGATCTTGGGACAAGAGCTCCTACAATGAGCAGTTCTTC. Protein product: CSVVGSWDKSSYNEQFF.

This clonotype was detected ten times or more. The genes are TRBV20-1 and TRBJ2-1, with unresolved D. CDR1 and CDR2 (germline): DFQATT, SNEGSKA (reference sequence). V lost 3 bases, J lost 8 bases, and 17 bases lay in between. This CDR3 spans 14 amino acids. For the CDR3, the DNA is TGCAGTGCTAGCGGCCTTAGTTCCCATCATGAGCAGTTCTTC. Amino acid sequence: CSASGLSSHHEQFF.

This clonotype was picked up many times. The V and J genes are TRBV6-9 and TRBJ1-3; a possible D gene is TRBD1 (6 bases). V shed 7 bases and J shed 4 bases, with 11 bases lying between them. CDR3 length: 13 residues. Germline CDR1 MNHGY, CDR2 SVAAGI. The CDR3 spells CASKQGRGNTIYF. The CDR3 region has the DNA TGTGCCAGCAAACAGGGACGGGGAAACACCATATATTTT.